The sequence of this T cell receptor (beta chain) was determined in a study of blood T cell repertoires in COVID-19. Study in general: Samples came from the United States, Italy and Spain, spanning acute and convalescent COVID-19. T cells, B-cell-depleted T cells, or PBMCs supplied cDNA or gDNA.

Some clones are missing from TCRdb's copy, which holds only in-frame ones; the method was immunoSEQ multiplex PCR. The table shows under 300,000 clones, with around 90% occurring only once. This CDR3 region has 13 residues. V was shortened by 0 bases and J by 7 bases, with 7 bases between the two germline ends. Germline V lookup: CDR1 SGHKS, CDR2 YYEKEE (reference sequence). The sample consisted of peripheral blood. This clonotype originated in a woman between 40 and 50 years old who had recovered from COVID-19. The gene calls are TRBV5-5 and TRBJ1-4; no clear D. The DNA for the CDR3 is TGTGCCAGCAGCTTGGGGCGGGGTGAAAAACTGTTTTTT. Its protein is CASSLGRGEKLFF.